A selection of T cell receptor beta chains follows, all from one sample in a study of T-cell reconstitution after alpha-beta-depleted transplantation in children. TCRdb independently ran MiXCR on the PCR reads; one entry per CDR3 protein. The data contain about 210,000 distinct CDR3 sequences, approximately 17% of them singletons. The material was PBMCs, mostly from graft donor cells, obtained 360 days after TCRalphabeta/CD19-depleted stem cell transplant. These receptors all come from a male patient between 2 and 10 years old who had a stem cell transplant for acute lymphoblastic leukemia, so the T cells may come from the graft donor. CDR3s include the opening cysteine and the closing phenylalanine or tryptophan. Each record gives: clone size, J gene, V gene, CDR3 length, CDR3 protein. A row's size may be missing; if present it is once, few, many or a size class.

>few|TRBJ2-3|TRBV11-1|18
CASSLALSGGPSTDTQYF
>many|TRBJ1-1|TRBV20-1|11
CSAKENTEAFF
>few|TRBJ2-5|TRBV20-1|15
CSASPLAEDPETQYF
>many|TRBJ1-1|TRBV6-5|15
CASSLGRAGEAEAFF
>few|TRBJ1-1|TRBV15|16
CATSRGDSQMNTEAFF
>many|TRBJ1-3|TRBV12-3/TRBV12-4|16
CASRDPRTPSGNTIYF
>-|TRBJ2-1|TRBV11-3|15
CASSLSATNYNEQFF
>-|TRBJ2-5|TRBV7-8|15
CASSLDSLERETQYF
>-|TRBJ1-1|TRBV5-1|14
CASRRDGLNTEAFF
>-|TRBJ2-3|TRBV6-2/TRBV6-3|11
CASSGLVTQYF
>-|TRBJ2-7|TRBV30|12
CAHNGGGYEQYF
>-|TRBJ2-2|TRBV6-2/TRBV6-3|17
CASSTISGPRNTGELFF
>few|TRBJ2-1|TRBV5-1|14
CASSWGQGGNEQFF
>few|TRBJ2-7|TRBV28|15
CASRMHSGGAYEQYF
>few|TRBJ2-7|TRBV10-3|14
CAISDELGRVEQYF
>few|TRBJ2-3|TRBV29-1|15
CSVVPSSGSTDTQYF
>-|TRBJ2-7|TRBV29-1|12
CSAEDGTYEQYF
>few|TRBJ2-1|TRBV6-5|11
CASSAGLDMFF
>few|TRBJ2-1|TRBV5-1|12
CATAGAYNEQFF
>-|TRBJ2-3|TRBV6-5|18
CASSYSPRTGRSTDTQYF
>few|TRBJ2-7|TRBV6-5|13
CASSYSASYEQYF
>-|TRBJ1-1|TRBV10-3|15
CAISEWRKQNTEAFF
>few|TRBJ2-4|TRBV5-1|17
CASSFLPTTGEENIQYF
>few|TRBJ2-1|TRBV3-1|15
CASSHPSGHRNEQFF
>-|TRBJ2-2|TRBV3-1|14
CASGGTGGTGELFF
>few|TRBJ2-7|TRBV12-3/TRBV12-4|14
CASSTHRGSYEQYF
>-|TRBJ2-2|TRBV5-1|19
CASSLTLLSGHPNTGELFF
>few|TRBJ2-5|TRBV29-1|13
CSARDSLQETQYF
>once|TRBJ2-2|TRBV12-3/TRBV12-4|17
CASRWTSGGEDTGELFF
>many|TRBJ2-1|TRBV11-2|14
CASLRGLADNEQFF
>-|TRBJ1-2|TRBV7-9|13
CASSWGTGAGYTF
>few|TRBJ2-3|TRBV18|17
CASSPNLSTGGPDTQYF
>many|TRBJ2-1|TRBV29-1|12
CSVESGGHLAFF
>many|TRBJ2-7|TRBV10-3|18
CAISGGDRTTEIFYEQYF
>-|TRBJ1-1|TRBV12-3/TRBV12-4|14
CASSWYRGDTEAFF
>-|TRBJ2-7|TRBV29-1|12
CSVGRTGGEQYF
>-|TRBJ1-1|TRBV7-6|16
CASSLALTRGGTEAFF
>-|TRBJ2-3|TRBV6-1|15
CASSPTGGPTDTQYF
>-|TRBJ2-2|TRBV29-1|15
CSVQKAGDDTGELFF
>-|TRBJ1-4|TRBV11-1|16
CASSHTPQGLNEKVFF
>-|TRBJ2-4|TRBV5-6|13
CASSAGTNNIQYF
>-|TRBJ2-1|TRBV29-1|12
CSVGQAYNEQFF
>-|TRBJ1-1|TRBV27|14
CASSPYTGGPEAFF
>few|TRBJ2-3|TRBV25-1|15
CASSEGEMVADTQYF
>-|TRBJ2-1|TRBV5-1|16
CASSLADPVGYNEQFF
>few|TRBJ1-1|TRBV20-1|13
CSARRTADTEAFF
>-|TRBJ2-7|TRBV9|15
CASSALVTGNAEQYF
>few|TRBJ2-7|TRBV29-1|10
CSVLRGEQYF
>-|TRBJ2-7|TRBV20-1|15
CSAREPGTGLHEQYF
>-|TRBJ1-2|TRBV6-2/TRBV6-3|12
CASSYSRDGYTF
>once|TRBJ2-7|TRBV6-5|14
CASSYAELASEQYF
>few|TRBJ2-7|TRBV28|12
CASSQTLYEQYF
>few|TRBJ2-7|TRBV18|15
CASSPGTGAAYEQYF
>-|TRBJ2-2|TRBV28|14
CASTLRQVTGELFF
>-|TRBJ2-7|TRBV19|16
CASSTPRDGFPYEQYF
>few|TRBJ2-2|TRBV5-1|15
CASSLVDSFTGELFF
>-|TRBJ1-1|TRBV10-3|14
CAISAGFSNTEAFF
>few|TRBJ1-5|TRBV7-8|15
CASSSVGISNQPQHF